A selection of T cell receptor beta chains follows, all from one sample in a study of blood T cell repertoires in COVID-19. Measured with immunoSEQ multiplex PCR; TCRdb has only the in-frame clones, and not every one. The data contain over 200,000 clones, about 85% of them singletons. Sequenced input: peripheral blood. Receptors originate from a woman younger than 30 who had recovered from COVID-19. The conserved cysteine and the conserved F or W are not part of the CDR3 here. The order of the fields is V gene, J gene, CDR3 protein.

v_call: TRBV2
j_call: TRBJ2-3
cdr3_aa: ASSVQGGPTDTQY

v_call: TRBV2
j_call: TRBJ1-5
cdr3_aa: ASSEGQYSNQPQH

v_call: TRBV12-3/TRBV12-4
j_call: TRBJ1-1
cdr3_aa: ASTKYGNTEAF

v_call: TRBV4-1
j_call: TRBJ2-7
cdr3_aa: ASSQVQTSQNEQY

v_call: TRBV10-2
j_call: TRBJ2-3
cdr3_aa: ASRAGTLGTDTQY

v_call: TRBV18
j_call: TRBJ2-7
cdr3_aa: ASSEGRGLSYEQY

v_call: TRBV7-2
j_call: TRBJ2-7
cdr3_aa: ASSSPRGQGRQQY

v_call: TRBV11-3
j_call: TRBJ2-1
cdr3_aa: ASSSGTDYNEQF

v_call: TRBV2
j_call: TRBJ2-3
cdr3_aa: ASSLRVAASDTQY

v_call: TRBV7-2
j_call: TRBJ2-3
cdr3_aa: ASSFDREDTQY

v_call: TRBV27
j_call: TRBJ1-5
cdr3_aa: ASSLFGNQPQH

v_call: TRBV9
j_call: TRBJ2-3
cdr3_aa: ASSVGLGGSNTDTQY

v_call: TRBV29-1
j_call: TRBJ2-7
cdr3_aa: SVESGQTYEQY

v_call: TRBV5-1
j_call: TRBJ2-7
cdr3_aa: ASSPGTSGIFSYYEQY

v_call: TRBV5-1
j_call: TRBJ2-7
cdr3_aa: ASSLDWDRFY

v_call: TRBV7-3
j_call: TRBJ2-7
cdr3_aa: ASSLGLAASYEQY

v_call: TRBV18
j_call: TRBJ1-2
cdr3_aa: ASSPEGAYGYT

v_call: TRBV5-4
j_call: TRBJ2-5
cdr3_aa: ASSLDPSGRYQETQY

v_call: TRBV7-3
j_call: TRBJ2-7
cdr3_aa: ASSLEGAGYQGEQY

v_call: TRBV30
j_call: TRBJ2-7
cdr3_aa: AWSKLYEQY

v_call: TRBV25-1
j_call: TRBJ2-1
cdr3_aa: ASSGTSGRRYYNEQF

v_call: TRBV19
j_call: TRBJ2-6
cdr3_aa: ASNKGISGANVLT

v_call: TRBV5-4
j_call: TRBJ2-7
cdr3_aa: ASSLVDRPYEQY

v_call: TRBV6-2/TRBV6-3
j_call: TRBJ1-1
cdr3_aa: ASSAAGGMNTEAF